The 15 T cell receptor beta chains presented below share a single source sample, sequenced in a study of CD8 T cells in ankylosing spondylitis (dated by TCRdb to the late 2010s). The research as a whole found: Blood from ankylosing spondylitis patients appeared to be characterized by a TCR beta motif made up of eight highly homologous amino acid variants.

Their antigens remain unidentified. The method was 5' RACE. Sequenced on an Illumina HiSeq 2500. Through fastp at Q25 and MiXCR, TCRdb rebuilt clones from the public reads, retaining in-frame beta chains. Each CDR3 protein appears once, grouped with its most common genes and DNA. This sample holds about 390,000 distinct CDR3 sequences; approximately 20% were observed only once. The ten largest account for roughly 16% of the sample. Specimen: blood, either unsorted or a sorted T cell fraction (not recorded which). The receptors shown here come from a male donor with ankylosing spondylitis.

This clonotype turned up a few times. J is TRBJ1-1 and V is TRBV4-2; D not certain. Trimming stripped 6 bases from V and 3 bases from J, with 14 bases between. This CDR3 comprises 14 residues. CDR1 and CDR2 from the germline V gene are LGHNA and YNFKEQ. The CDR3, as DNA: TGTGCCAGCAGTCGTGCTCAGGCGGACACTGAAGCTTTCTTT. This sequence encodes CASSRAQADTEAFF.

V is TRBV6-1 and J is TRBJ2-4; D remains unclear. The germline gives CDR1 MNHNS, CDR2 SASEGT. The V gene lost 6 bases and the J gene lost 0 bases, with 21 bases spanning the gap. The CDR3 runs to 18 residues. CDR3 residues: CASSQDLTRILAKNIQYF. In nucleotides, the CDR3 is TGTGCCAGCAGCCAGGACCTTACACGTATCCTAGCCAAAAACATTCAGTACTTC.

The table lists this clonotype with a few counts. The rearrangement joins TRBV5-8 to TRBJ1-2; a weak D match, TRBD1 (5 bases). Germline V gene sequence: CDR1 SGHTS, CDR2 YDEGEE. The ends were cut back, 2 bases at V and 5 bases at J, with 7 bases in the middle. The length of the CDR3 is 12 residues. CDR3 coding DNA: TGTGCCAGCAGCTTCCGACAGTATGGCTACACCTTC. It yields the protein CASSFRQYGYTF.

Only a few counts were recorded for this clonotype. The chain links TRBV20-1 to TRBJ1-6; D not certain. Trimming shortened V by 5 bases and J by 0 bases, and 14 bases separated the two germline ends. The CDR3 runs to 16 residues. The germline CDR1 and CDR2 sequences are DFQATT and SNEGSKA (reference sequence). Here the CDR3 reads CSAPRLTSSYNSPLHF. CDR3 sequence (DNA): TGCAGTGCTCCTAGACTGACTAGCTCCTATAATTCACCCCTCCACTTT.

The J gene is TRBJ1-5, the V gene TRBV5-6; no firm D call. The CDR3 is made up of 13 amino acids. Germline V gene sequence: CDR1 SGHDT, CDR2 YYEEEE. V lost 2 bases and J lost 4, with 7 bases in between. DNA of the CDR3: TGTGCCAGCAGCTTCACGGCAAATCAGCCCCAGCATTTT. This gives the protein CASSFTANQPQHF.

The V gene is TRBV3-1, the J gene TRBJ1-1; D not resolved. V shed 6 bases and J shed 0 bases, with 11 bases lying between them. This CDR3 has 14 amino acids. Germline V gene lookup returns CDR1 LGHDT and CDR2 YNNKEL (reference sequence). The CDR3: CASRSVAMNTEAFF. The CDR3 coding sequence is TGTGCCAGCAGGTCTGTCGCGATGAACACTGAAGCTTTCTTT.

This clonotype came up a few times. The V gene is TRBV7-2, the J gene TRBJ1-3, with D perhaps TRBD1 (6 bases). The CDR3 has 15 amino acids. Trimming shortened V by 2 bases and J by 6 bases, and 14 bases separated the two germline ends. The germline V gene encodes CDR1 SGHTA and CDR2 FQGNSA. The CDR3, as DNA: TGTGCCAGCAGCTTATCCCAGGGGTACGAAAACACCATATATTTT. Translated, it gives CASSLSQGYENTIYF.

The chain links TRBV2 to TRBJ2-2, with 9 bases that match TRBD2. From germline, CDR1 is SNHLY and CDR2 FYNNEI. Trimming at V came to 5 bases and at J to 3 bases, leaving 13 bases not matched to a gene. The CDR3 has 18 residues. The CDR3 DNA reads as TGTGCCAGCAGTCGGGGTTCGGCGGGAGGGCCGGACACCGGGGAGCTGTTTTTT. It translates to CASSRGSAGGPDTGELFF.

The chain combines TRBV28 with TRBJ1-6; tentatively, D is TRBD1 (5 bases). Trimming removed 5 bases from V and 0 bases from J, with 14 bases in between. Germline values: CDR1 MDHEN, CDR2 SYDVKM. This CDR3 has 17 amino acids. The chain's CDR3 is CASSRLRDVSYNSPLHF. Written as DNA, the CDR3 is TGTGCCAGCAGTCGACTCCGGGACGTCTCCTATAATTCACCCCTCCACTTT.

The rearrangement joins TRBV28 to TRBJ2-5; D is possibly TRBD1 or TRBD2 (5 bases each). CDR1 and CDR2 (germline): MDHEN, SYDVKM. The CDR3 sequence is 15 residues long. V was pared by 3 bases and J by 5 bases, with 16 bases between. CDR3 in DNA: TGTGCCAGCAGTTTTTGGGGCAGGGAGAAGGAGACCCAGTACTTC. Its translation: CASSFWGREKETQYF.

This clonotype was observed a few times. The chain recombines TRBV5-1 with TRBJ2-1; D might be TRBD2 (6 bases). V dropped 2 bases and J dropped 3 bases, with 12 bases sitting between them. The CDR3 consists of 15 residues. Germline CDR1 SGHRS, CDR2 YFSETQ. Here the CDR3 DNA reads TGCGCCAGCAGCTTTGGGGGAGGACTCTACAATGAGCAGTTCTTC. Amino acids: CASSFGGGLYNEQFF.

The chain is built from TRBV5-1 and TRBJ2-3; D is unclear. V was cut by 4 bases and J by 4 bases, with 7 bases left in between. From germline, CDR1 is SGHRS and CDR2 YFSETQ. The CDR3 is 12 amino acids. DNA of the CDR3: TGCGCCAGCAGCCAACCATCAGATACGCAGTATTTT. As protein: CASSQPSDTQYF. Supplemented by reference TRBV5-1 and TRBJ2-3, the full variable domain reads KAGVTQTPRYLIKTRGQQVTLSCSPISGHRSVSWYQQTPGQGLQFLFEYFSETQRNKGNFPGRFSGRQFSNSRSEMNVSTLELGDSALYLCASSQPSDTQYFGPGTRLTVL.

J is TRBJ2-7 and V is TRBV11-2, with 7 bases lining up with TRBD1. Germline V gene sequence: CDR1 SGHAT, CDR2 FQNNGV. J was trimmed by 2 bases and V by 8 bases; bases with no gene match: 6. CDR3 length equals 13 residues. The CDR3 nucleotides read TGTGCCAGCGGCCGGGACAGAGCCTACGAGCAGTACTTC. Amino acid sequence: CASGRDRAYEQYF.

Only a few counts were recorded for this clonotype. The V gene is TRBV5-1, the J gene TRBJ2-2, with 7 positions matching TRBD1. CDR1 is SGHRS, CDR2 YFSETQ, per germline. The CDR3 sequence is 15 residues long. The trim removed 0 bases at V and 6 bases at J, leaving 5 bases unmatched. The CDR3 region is CASSLDNRGAGELFF. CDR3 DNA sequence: TGCGCCAGCAGCTTGGACAACAGGGGCGCCGGGGAGCTGTTTTTT.

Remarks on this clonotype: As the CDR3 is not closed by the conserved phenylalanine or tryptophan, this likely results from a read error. CDR3 bases: TGTGCCAGCAGTTTAGGTGACACCAATCAGCCCCAGCATTTA. It is translated as CASSLGDTNQPQHL. The rearrangement uses TRBV12-3 or TRBV12-4 and TRBJ1-5; no definite D call. The ends were cut back, 1 base at V and 3 bases at J, with 7 bases in the middle. CDR3 length: 14 amino acids.